The 20 T cell receptor beta chains given below trace back to one sample, sequenced in a study of PD-1 blockade in classical Hodgkin lymphoma. Relapse was seen in all patients after autologous stem cell transplantation, and brentuximab vedotin exposure was variable. Generated by immunoSEQ multiplex PCR, the TCRdb table keeps only in-frame clones and is missing some. Of tens of thousands of clones listed, roughly nine tenths were seen once; the top ten hold roughly 10%. The sample consisted of peripheral blood mononuclear cells (PBMCs), taken before the second cycle of nivolumab. The receptors shown here come from a human donor with classical Hodgkin lymphoma.

The chain is built from TRBV5-4 and TRBJ2-7, with 15 positions matching TRBD2. V gave up 4 bases and J gave up 0 bases; unmatched junction bases: 5. Germline V gene data show CDR1 as SGHNT and CDR2 as YYREEE (reference sequence). The CDR3 covers 17 residues. The CDR3 coding sequence is TGTGCCAGCAGCGCCGGGACTAGCGGGAGGAGCTCCTACGAGCAGTACTTC. Translated: CASSAGTSGRSSYEQYF.

Remarks on this clone: One end of the junction does not line up with germline, which may come from a read error. CDR3 region: CASSLKGFTETQYF. As DNA, the CDR3 is TGTGCTAGCAGCTTAAAGGGGTTTACGGAGACCCAGTACTTC. This chain links TRBV7-7 with TRBJ2-5; D possibly corresponds to TRBD1 (5 bases). There are 14 residues in the CDR3. Per germline, CDR1 SSHAT and CDR2 FNYEAQ (reference sequence).

The V gene is TRBV19, the J gene TRBJ2-2; D may correspond to TRBD1 or TRBD2 (6 bases each). Germline V gives CDR1 LNHDA, CDR2 SQIVND (reference sequence). V was clipped by 11 bases and J by 8 bases, with 18 bases between them. The CDR3 is 13 amino acids. CDR3 sequence (DNA): TGTGCCGGGGGGAACAGGGAAGCGGGGGAGCTGTTTTTT. Encoded protein: CAGGNREAGELFF.

The CDR3 region is CASSDPSGTKYSYEQYF. The CDR3, as DNA: TGTGCCAGCAGTGATCCCTCCGGGACTAAGTACTCCTACGAGCAGTACTTC. This sequence joins TRBV2 and TRBJ2-7; 7 bases fit TRBD2. CDR3 size: 17 residues. V dropped 3 bases and J dropped 0; count of bases not matched to a gene: 11. Germline loops: CDR1 SNHLY, CDR2 FYNNEI.

V usage is TRBV7-9 and J usage is TRBJ2-3, with D unresolved. This CDR3 comprises 17 residues. The ends were cut back, 5 bases at V and 0 bases at J, with 18 bases in the middle. In germline, CDR1 is SEHNR, CDR2 FQNEAQ (reference sequence). The CDR3 DNA is TGTGCCAGCAGCCCCCCGTTTTCGGAGAGTAGCACAGATACGCAGTATTTT. It encodes CASSPPFSESSTDTQYF.

This chain joins TRBV7-9 and TRBJ1-1; D gene unclear. The CDR3 is 13 residues long. Germline CDR1 is SEHNR and CDR2 is FQNEAQ (reference sequence). Trimming took 8 bases from V and 5 from J, leaving 15 bases between them. The CDR3 loop reads CASDGSGVTEAFF. In DNA form, the CDR3 reads TGTGCCAGCGACGGCTCGGGTGTAACTGAAGCTTTCTTT.

The chain employs TRBV27 and TRBJ2-1; possibly TRBD2 for D (9 bases). V lost 4 bases, J lost 4 bases, and 20 bases lay in between. There are 17 residues in the CDR3. Per the germline V gene, CDR1 is MNHEY and CDR2 is SMNVEV (reference sequence). CDR3 protein: CASSSQGASGMYNEQFF. CDR3 nucleotides: TGTGCCAGCAGTTCCCAGGGGGCTAGCGGGATGTACAATGAGCAGTTCTTC.

The chain uses TRBV19 and TRBJ2-3, with 9 bases fitting TRBD2. Germline V gives CDR1 LNHDA, CDR2 SQIVND (reference sequence). V lost 3 bases to trimming and J lost 6 bases; unmatched junction nucleotides: 7. The CDR3 totals 15 residues. The CDR3 sequence is CASSMVAGVVDTQYF. The CDR3 bases are TGTGCCAGTAGTATGGTAGCGGGAGTTGTGGATACGCAGTATTTT.

The rearrangement uses TRBV30 and TRBJ1-5, with D unclear. This CDR3 is 13 amino acids long. CDR1 and CDR2 (germline): GTSNPN, SVGIG (reference sequence). Deletions cut 5 bases from V and 0 bases from J, with 8 bases between. As DNA, the CDR3 is TGTGCCTGGGGACGGATTAGCAATCAGCCCCAGCATTTT. It specifies CAWGRISNQPQHF.

This clone was counted a few times. The chain is built from TRBV28 and TRBJ2-7, with unresolved D. Looked up from germline, CDR1 is MDHEN and CDR2 is SYDVKM. The CDR3 runs to 10 residues. The V end was cut by 8 bases, the J end by 2 bases, with 4 bases between. The CDR3 protein is CASGPYEQYF. The CDR3, as DNA: TGTGCCAGCGGGCCCTACGAGCAGTACTTC. Complete variable domain (other parts from reference TRBV28 and TRBJ2-7): DVKVTQSSRYLVKRTGEKVFLECVQDMDHENMFWYRQDPGLGLRLIYFSYDVKMKEKGDIPEGYSVSREKKERFSLILESASTNQTSMYLCASGPYEQYFGPGTRLTVT.

The genes are TRBV6-5 and TRBJ1-5, with a possible D match to TRBD1 (6 bases). This CDR3 has 15 residues. V was shortened by 5 bases and J by 0 bases, with 11 bases between the two germline ends. CDR1 and CDR2 (germline): MNHEY, SVGAGI. This CDR3 is CASSTGTYSNQPQHF. The CDR3 DNA reads TGTGCCAGCAGTACCGGGACATATAGCAATCAGCCCCAGCATTTT.

The chain links TRBV10-3 to TRBJ2-1; D remains ambiguous. The germline V gene has CDR1 ENHRY and CDR2 SYGVKD. Trimming took 0 bases from V and 5 from J, leaving 11 bases between them. The CDR3 is made up of 15 amino acids. CDR3 nucleotide sequence: TGTGCCATCAGTGAGTCCTTCCCGTCTGACAATGAGCAGTTCTTC. This gives the protein CAISESFPSDNEQFF.

This rearrangement joins TRBV11-2 to TRBJ2-2; 7 bases map to TRBD2. Germline lookup yields CDR1 SGHAT and CDR2 FQNNGV. This CDR3 spans 15 amino acids. The J segment lost 2 bases and the V segment lost 2 bases, leaving 2 bases of the junction unmatched. CDR3 amino acids: CASSLKRGNTGELFF. In nucleotides, the CDR3 is TGTGCCAGCAGCTTAAAGCGGGGAAACACCGGGGAGCTGTTTTTT.

The rearrangement uses TRBV9 and TRBJ2-5, with a possible D match to TRBD2 (6 bases). The V and J ends lost 0 bases and 5 bases respectively, with 11 bases between them. CDR3 length equals 14 residues. Looked up from germline, CDR1 is SGDLS and CDR2 is YYNGEE. DNA for the CDR3: TGTGCCAGCAGCGTAGGGGGAGGCCAGGAGACCCAGTACTTC. Protein: CASSVGGGQETQYF. The variable domain in full, completed from reference TRBV9 and TRBJ2-5, reads DSGVTQTPKHLITATGQRVTLRCSPRSGDLSVYWYQQSLDQGLQFLIQYYNGEERAKGNILERFSAQQFPDLHSELNLSSLELGDSALYFCASSVGGGQETQYFGPGTRLLVL.

The chain couples TRBV20-1 to TRBJ2-5; D gene ambiguous. V was trimmed by 5 bases and J by 1 base, leaving 2 bases between them. Germline V gene data show CDR1 as DFQATT and CDR2 as SNEGSKA (reference sequence). There are 10 residues in the CDR3. CDR3 DNA: TGCAGTGCTGTCCAAGAGACCCAGTACTTC. Translating it yields CSAVQETQYF.

The rearrangement joins TRBV7-2 to TRBJ2-7; D perhaps matches TRBD1 (5 bases). There are 16 residues in the CDR3. Germline assignment: CDR1 SGHTA and CDR2 FQGNSA. Trimming removed 1 base from V and 1 base from J, with 14 bases in between. CDR3 DNA: TGTGCCAGCAGCTTAGGATCAACAGGTCTTTCCTACGAGCAGTACTTC. It yields the protein CASSLGSTGLSYEQYF.

V gene TRBV14 combines with J gene TRBJ2-7; tentative D call: TRBD1 (7 bases). Germline CDR1 reads SGHDN; CDR2 reads FVKESK. V lost 0 bases and J lost 2, with 20 bases in between. This CDR3 has 18 amino acids. CDR3 DNA sequence: TGTGCCAGCAGCCAAGATTTCGACCGCGGGACAGCTACCTACGAGCAGTACTTC. Translating gives CASSQDFDRGTATYEQYF.

The V call is TRBV20-1, the J call TRBJ1-2, with D hard to call. Germline V gene sequence: CDR1 DFQATT, CDR2 SNEGSKA (reference sequence). The CDR3 extends over 11 amino acids. Between the trimmed V and J ends, which lost 4 bases and 6 bases, there was a span of 9 bases. CDR3 sequence (DNA): TGCAGTGCTAACGCGTGGAATGGCTACACCTTC. This codes for CSANAWNGYTF.

V usage is TRBV28 and J usage is TRBJ2-6; 7 nucleotides match TRBD1. Germline V gene data show CDR1 as MDHEN and CDR2 as SYDVKM. The CDR3 runs to 15 residues. J lost 5 bases, V lost 6 bases, and 7 bases had no gene match. The CDR3 DNA follows: TGTGCCAGCAGCCCTGACAGGGTCTGGGCCAACGTCCTGACTTTC. Its translation is CASSPDRVWANVLTF.

V usage is TRBV4-1 and J usage is TRBJ1-2, with D hard to call. The CDR3 is made up of 16 amino acids. Looked up from germline, CDR1 is MGHRA and CDR2 is YSYEKL. V lost 4 bases and J 4 bases, leaving 19 bases between the germline ends. CDR3 in amino acids: CASSPSRLDLSYGYTF. The CDR3 DNA follows: TGCGCCAGCAGCCCGTCCCGGTTGGATCTTTCCTATGGCTACACCTTC.